This T cell receptor beta chain was recovered during a study of blood T cell repertoires in COVID-19. Generated by immunoSEQ multiplex PCR, the TCRdb table keeps only in-frame clones and is missing some. The repertoire consists of 150,000 to 200,000 clones, with 88% occurring once and the leading ten covering approximately 2.1%. The V gene lost 0 bases and the J gene lost 4 bases, with 9 bases spanning the gap. The germline gives CDR1 SQVTM, CDR2 ANQGSEA. This CDR3 comprises 13 residues. The clonotype comes from a man aged 50 or older who had recovered from COVID-19. The sequencing input was peripheral blood. The chain combines TRBV29-1 with TRBJ1-1; no firm D call. Here the CDR3 reads CSVEEVDFTEAFF. In DNA form, the CDR3 reads TGCAGCGTTGAAGAAGTGGACTTCACTGAAGCTTTCTTT.